The 7 T cell receptor beta chains reported below all come from one sample, sequenced in a study of response to subunit inactivated influenza vaccine. MiXCR, applied by TCRdb to the RT-PCR reads, yields one record per CDR3 protein. The repertoire holds about 530,000 distinct CDR3 sequences, with roughly 10% as singletons. The sample here was PBMCs from blood, taken on the day of vaccination. These receptors all come from a man aged 45 to 65 who received an inactivated influenza vaccine.

CDR3 in amino acids: CASSQGTGTGGFGANVLTF. As DNA, the CDR3 is TGCGCCAGCAGCCAGGGGACCGGGACAGGGGGATTTGGGGCCAACGTCCTGACTTTC. The chain recombines TRBV4-1 with TRBJ2-6; TRBD1 matches at 11 bases. Germline CDR1 is MGHRA and CDR2 is YSYEKL. V shed 3 bases and J 3 bases; nucleotides not matched to a gene: 10. The CDR3 has 19 residues.

This clonotype came up a few times. The V gene is TRBV10-3, the J gene TRBJ2-1, with D unclear. Trimming left V 10 bases short and J 0 bases short, with 13 bases between. The CDR3 covers 14 residues. In germline, CDR1 is ENHRY, CDR2 SYGVKD. The CDR3 spells CATQDASSYNEQFF. The DNA of the CDR3 is TGTGCCACCCAGGACGCAAGCTCCTACAATGAGCAGTTCTTC.

The sample holds a few counts of this clonotype. V and J are TRBV4-3 and TRBJ2-2; 10 positions agree with TRBD1. CDR3 length equals 19 residues. Germline CDR1 LGHNA, CDR2 YSLEER. Trimming took 0 bases from V and 4 from J; bases not matched to a gene: 11. CDR3 nucleotides: TGCGCCAGCAGCCAAGACCCGGGACAGGGGTACCGCGGCACCGGGGAGCTGTTTTTT. Its translation is CASSQDPGQGYRGTGELFF.

The rearrangement uses TRBV20-1 and TRBJ2-1; D might be TRBD2 (6 bases). The V end was cut by 3 bases, the J end by 5 bases, with 11 bases between. Germline values: CDR1 DFQATT, CDR2 SNEGSKA (reference sequence). This CDR3 contains 13 residues. The CDR3 is CSARGGNDNEQFF. CDR3 DNA: TGCAGTGCTAGGGGCGGGAACGACAATGAGCAGTTCTTC.

This clonotype occurred a few times. This rearrangement joins TRBV5-6 to TRBJ2-2; D uncertain. The CDR3 length is 16 residues. From germline, CDR1 is SGHDT and CDR2 YYEEEE. The ends were cut back, 4 bases at V and 1 base at J, with 14 bases in the middle. In DNA, the CDR3 is TGTGCCAGCAGCATCGATGGTTACTGGAACACCGGGGAGCTGTTTTTT. Translating it yields CASSIDGYWNTGELFF.

This clonotype was observed a handful of times. The rearrangement joins TRBV6-1 to TRBJ2-5; unclear D gene. In germline, CDR1 is MNHNS, CDR2 SASEGT. The CDR3 is made up of 16 amino acids. V lost 1 base and J 5 bases, leaving 17 bases between the germline ends. CDR3 bases: TGTGCCAGCAGTGAAGGAGTAGGCCTTTGGACGGAGACCCAGTACTTC. Translating gives CASSEGVGLWTETQYF.

This clonotype was seen at least ten times. The rearrangement uses TRBV5-1 and TRBJ1-1; the match to TRBD1 covers 8 bases. Germline V CDR1 and CDR2: SGHRS, YFSETQ. The CDR3 is 13 residues long. The V gene end was trimmed by 4 bases and the J gene end by 8 bases; junction bases not matched to a gene: 7. The CDR3, as DNA: TGCGCCAGCAGCCCTGTGACAGGGGTCGAAGCTTTCTTT. Protein product: CASSPVTGVEAFF.